The T cell receptor beta chain under discussion was sequenced for a study of shared clonotypes between healthy human individuals. Whole-study results and caveats: Measured sharing among donors was expected to vary with sequencing depth. Despite large depth, rarefaction showed incomplete sorted-subset sequencing. It was the few donors that limited the genetic and exposure-history diversity represented.

Germline assignment: CDR1 SGHRS and CDR2 YFSETQ. CDR3 length: 14 amino acids. V shed 4 bases, J shed 3 bases, and the junction held 5 bases outside the gene matches. For sorted subsets, 200 ng DNA per replicate equaled approximately 30,000 T cell genomes. The protocol was immunoSEQ multiplex PCR, while the TCRdb copy is restricted to in-frame clones and leaves out a portion. Here the sample spans roughly 1,500,000 clones, around 98% being singletons. With regard to this clone: Antigen specificity is unknown.

This clonotype was sampled from a man aged 25-40 years in good health. Sequenced sample: naive CD4+ T cells sorted from blood. Subset denoted: CD45RA+ positively selected. The V gene is TRBV5-1, the J gene TRBJ2-7; 9 bases match TRBD1. DNA for the CDR3: TGCGCCAGCAGCGTGACAGGGGGTAGCTACGAGCAGTACTTC. The encoded protein is CASSVTGGSYEQYF.